These 7 T cell receptor beta chains came from one sample sequenced in a study of CD8+CD57+ T cells in acquired aplastic anemia. CD8+CD57+ cell expansion, shown by flow cytometry, had occurred in the patients selected for sequencing. Profiling that covered TCR beta VDJ and CDR3 relied on genomic DNA as its template. TCRdb independently ran MiXCR on the reads; one entry per CDR3 protein. The table lists approximately 470,000 distinct CDR3 sequences, around 30% of them singletons, with roughly 0.8% in the top ten. Sample: sorted CD4+, CD8+, or CD8+CD57+ T cells (not recorded which) from PBMCs. These receptors all come from a human donor with aplastic anemia.

V usage is TRBV20-1 and J usage is TRBJ2-5; D perhaps matches TRBD2 (6 bases). Germline-derived CDR1 and CDR2 are DFQATT and SNEGSKA (reference sequence). The CDR3 consists of 13 residues. Deletions cut 6 bases from V and 0 bases from J, with 11 bases between. CDR3 bases: TGCAGTGCCAGGAGGGGTTACCAAGAGACCCAGTACTTC. The encoded protein is CSARRGYQETQYF.

This clonotype showed up just a few times. The chain employs TRBV12-3 or TRBV12-4 and TRBJ2-1, with TRBD2 identical over 14 bases. V lost 7 bases to trimming and J lost 9 bases; unmatched junction nucleotides: 8. CDR3 length: 15 residues. CDR3 bases: TGTGCCAGCACCGCGACTAGCGGGAGGGCCATTGAGCAGTTCTTC. The encoded protein is CASTATSGRAIEQFF.

This clonotype came up many times. The rearrangement joins TRBV19 to TRBJ2-7; D perhaps matches TRBD2 (5 bases). Germline CDR1 reads LNHDA; CDR2 reads SQIVND (reference sequence). V lost 7 bases and J 6 bases, leaving 19 bases between the germline ends. The CDR3 consists of 14 residues. This chain's CDR3 is CASTSSRVGREQYF. The CDR3 nucleotides are TGTGCCAGTACATCGTCGCGGGTAGGACGCGAGCAGTACTTC.

This chain uses TRBV11-2 with TRBJ2-4, with D perhaps TRBD2 (6 bases). CDR1 SGHAT and CDR2 FQNNGV come from the germline V gene. This CDR3 contains 16 residues. V was clipped by 5 bases and J by 0 bases, with 14 bases between them. The CDR3 protein is CASSVGGGLAKNIQYF. The CDR3 DNA is TGTGCCAGCAGCGTCGGCGGAGGGCTAGCCAAAAACATTCAGTACTTC.

This clonotype was seen a handful of times. The chain uses TRBV5-1 and TRBJ2-5; 9 positions match TRBD2. Looked up from germline, CDR1 is SGHRS and CDR2 is YFSETQ. V was clipped by 0 bases and J by 1 base; unmatched bases: 7. The CDR3 runs to 17 residues. CDR3 loop: CASSLAGGGAVQETQYF. For the CDR3, the DNA is TGCGCCAGCAGCTTGGCGGGCGGGGGGGCTGTCCAAGAGACCCAGTACTTC.

The chain links TRBV12-3 or TRBV12-4 to TRBJ1-3; possible D gene TRBD1, 6 bases. With 6 bases removed from V and 4 bases from J, the gap between germline ends came to 13 bases. The length of the CDR3 is 14 residues. This CDR3 is CASREQGVGNTIYF. CDR3 DNA: TGTGCCAGCAGGGAACAGGGCGTCGGAAACACCATATATTTT.

In regard to this clonotype: A much larger clone lies one base from this, so it may be a read error. This chain uses TRBV9 with TRBJ2-3; D unresolved. Germline assignment: CDR1 SGDLS and CDR2 YYNGEE. The CDR3 extends over 12 amino acids. The CDR3 bases are TGTGCCAGCAGCGTAGGAGGAGATGCGCAGTATTTT. This translates into CASSVGGDAQYF.